The 27 T cell receptor beta chains given below trace back to one sample, sequenced in a study of patients and donors after allogeneic stem cell transplantation. MiXCR was run by TCRdb on the RT-PCR reads, yielding one entry per CDR3 protein. The table has about a million distinct CDR3 sequences, about a sixth seen once. Input material: blood, either unsorted or a sorted T cell fraction (not recorded which). Receptors were obtained from a human donor who was either an allogeneic HSCT recipient or a stem cell or donor lymphocyte infusion donor (not recorded which). It is not recorded whose cells these are; they may come from a transplant donor.

This chain connects TRBV6-5 to TRBJ1-3; D is undetermined. Germline lookup yields CDR1 MNHEY and CDR2 SVGAGI. Trimming removed 0 bases at V and 0 bases at J, with 9 bases between. The CDR3 consists of 16 residues. The CDR3: CASSYSDFPSGNTIYF. CDR3 DNA: TGTGCCAGCAGTTACTCGGACTTCCCCTCTGGAAACACCATATATTTT.

This clonotype was seen more than once but under ten times. J is TRBJ1-5 and V is TRBV5-8; D perhaps matches TRBD1 (6 bases). The CDR3 length is 14 residues. CDR1 is SGHTS, CDR2 YDEGEE, per germline. The germline V and J ends were trimmed by 2 bases and 6 bases, with 12 bases remaining between them. The DNA for the CDR3 is TGTGCCAGCAGCTTAACGGGACAAAGTCAGCCCCAGCATTTT. Its translation: CASSLTGQSQPQHF.

The chain employs TRBV12-3 or TRBV12-4 and TRBJ2-5; D tentatively fits TRBD1 or TRBD2 (5 bases each). The ends were cut back, 5 bases at V and 3 bases at J, with 10 bases in the middle. The CDR3 runs to 13 residues. DNA for the CDR3: TGTGCCAGCAGTGACCGGGACGAAGAGACCCAGTACTTC. This codes for CASSDRDEETQYF.

In this sample, this clonotype turned up a few times. The V and J genes are TRBV5-1 and TRBJ2-1; 10 bases are shared with TRBD2. CDR3 size: 18 residues. Looked up from germline, CDR1 is SGHRS and CDR2 is YFSETQ. V lost 2 bases, J lost 7 bases, and 15 bases stayed unmatched. The CDR3 reads CASSFAHFGAGGSNEQFF. In DNA, the CDR3 is TGCGCCAGCAGCTTCGCACATTTTGGAGCGGGGGGGTCTAATGAGCAGTTCTTC.

The CDR3 coding sequence is TGTGCCAGCAGTTCGGGACAGGGGGCATCCGGGGAGCTGTTTTTT. Protein product: CASSSGQGASGELFF. The chain combines TRBV6-5 with TRBJ2-2; 12 bases agree with TRBD1. The germline V gene has CDR1 MNHEY and CDR2 SVGAGI. The CDR3 is 15 residues long. The ends lost 4 bases at V and 6 bases at J; junction bases unmatched: 3.

This clonotype has just a few counts. This chain links TRBV29-1 with TRBJ2-7; a possible D gene is TRBD2 (6 bases). The V and J ends lost 0 bases and 2 bases respectively, with 14 bases between them. This CDR3 is 15 amino acids long. CDR1 and CDR2 (germline): SQVTM, ANQGSEA. In nucleotides, the CDR3 is TGCAGCGTTGAAGAAGGGGACTCGGGGGCCTACGAGCAGTACTTC. It yields the protein CSVEEGDSGAYEQYF.

This clonotype was counted a few times. The chain recombines TRBV3-1 with TRBJ2-3; 7 nucleotides match TRBD2. The junction had 4 bases not matched to a gene; V was cut back by 4 bases and J by 6 bases. The CDR3 covers 13 residues. Germline V CDR1 and CDR2: LGHDT, YNNKEL (reference sequence). The CDR3 DNA reads as TGTGCCAGCAGCCGGCGGGGGTCTGATACGCAGTATTTT. Translated, it gives CASSRRGSDTQYF.

The chain couples TRBV12-3 or TRBV12-4 to TRBJ2-7; D remains unclear. The CDR3 runs 14 residues. Trimming removed 2 bases from V and 6 bases from J, with 14 bases in between. In DNA, the CDR3 is TGTGCCAGCAGTTTAATAAAAAGTTCAGGCGAGCAGTACTTC. Amino acids: CASSLIKSSGEQYF.

This clonotype was seen a handful of times. The chain recombines TRBV7-3 with TRBJ2-1; D unclear. Trimming took 5 bases from V and 7 from J, leaving 12 bases between them. The CDR3 runs 13 residues. In germline, CDR1 is SGHTA, CDR2 FQGTGA. CDR3 region: CASSTISRNEQFF. The CDR3 DNA reads TGTGCCAGCAGCACCATTTCCCGGAATGAGCAGTTCTTC. Combining the CDR3 with reference TRBV7-3 and TRBJ2-1 gives the whole variable domain GAGVSQTPSNKVTEKGKYVELRCDPISGHTALYWYRQSLGQGPEFLIYFQGTGAADDSGLPNDRFFAVRPEGSVSTLKIQRTERGDSAVYLCASSTISRNEQFFGPGTRLTVL.

The chain carries TRBV5-1 and TRBJ1-5; TRBD1 matches at 7 bases. J lost 5 bases, V lost 4 bases, and 6 bases had no gene match. In germline, CDR1 is SGHRS, CDR2 YFSETQ. This CDR3 region has 14 residues. DNA for the CDR3: TGCGCCAGCAGCGTGGGACAGCCCGATCAGCCCCAGCATTTT. Protein product: CASSVGQPDQPQHF.

This clonotype was counted a few times. The DNA of the CDR3 is TGTGCCAGCTCACCTGTGGGGACTAGCGGGATGGGAGAGCAGTTCTTC. Translation: CASSPVGTSGMGEQFF. This sequence joins TRBV18 and TRBJ2-1, with 13 bases lining up with TRBD2. V lost 3 bases to trimming and J lost 10 bases; unmatched junction nucleotides: 9. Germline V gene sequence: CDR1 KGHSH, CDR2 LQKENI. This CDR3 contains 16 residues.

The chain joins TRBV20-1 to TRBJ1-1; D perhaps matches TRBD1 (5 bases). V dropped 3 bases and J dropped 0 bases, with 17 bases sitting between them. Germline V gene data show CDR1 as DFQATT and CDR2 as SNEGSKA (reference sequence). CDR3 size: 16 residues. The CDR3 DNA sequence: TGCAGTGCTAGTAGGCAGGGTATTTTGATGAACACTGAAGCTTTCTTT. Translated, it gives CSASRQGILMNTEAFF.

In this sample, this clonotype turned up many times. The chain uses TRBV12-3 or TRBV12-4 and TRBJ1-4; D is undetermined. The CDR3 runs to 15 residues. The V and J ends lost 5 bases and 2 bases respectively, with 12 bases between them. The CDR3 sequence: CASSQDRFTNEKLFF. The DNA of the CDR3 is TGTGCCAGCAGTCAAGACCGATTTACTAATGAAAAACTGTTTTTT.

The V call is TRBV5-6, the J call TRBJ1-2, with 7 bases fitting TRBD1. Trimming took 4 bases from V and 1 from J; bases not matched to a gene: 7. The CDR3 length is 15 residues. Germline V gives CDR1 SGHDT, CDR2 YYEEEE. CDR3 nucleotides: TGTGCCAGCAGCCGTCAGGGACAGAGTAACTATGGCTACACCTTC. Its protein is CASSRQGQSNYGYTF.

This clonotype was detected a few times. The chain combines TRBV5-1 with TRBJ2-7; tentatively, D is TRBD1 (5 bases). The CDR3 is made up of 13 amino acids. Trimming took 1 base from V and 6 from J, leaving 11 bases between them. Germline V gives CDR1 SGHRS, CDR2 YFSETQ. The CDR3 nucleotides are TGCGCCAGCAGCTTGCCCAGGGTGGGCGAGCAGTACTTC. Translation gives CASSLPRVGEQYF.

This chain connects TRBV21-1 to TRBJ1-4; the tabulated D call, TRBD1, remains unverified against the DNA. TRBV21-1 is assigned pseudogene status. The CDR3 consists of 14 residues. CDR3 DNA: TGTGCCAGCAGCAAAGTACAGGGGGGGGAAAAACTGTTTTTT. This encodes CASSKVQGGEKLFF.

This clonotype appeared a few times. The rearrangement uses TRBV27 and TRBJ2-1, with a tentative D call TRBD1 (7 bases). CDR1 is MNHEY, CDR2 SMNVEV, per germline (reference sequence). Deletions cut 5 bases from V and 4 bases from J, with 18 bases between. This CDR3 spans 16 amino acids. In DNA form, the CDR3 reads TGTGCCAGCAGTCCGTCCAGGGGGGCCAGATACAATGAGCAGTTCTTC. It specifies CASSPSRGARYNEQFF.

J is TRBJ2-3 and V is TRBV5-1; D gene unclear. Germline V gives CDR1 SGHRS, CDR2 YFSETQ. The CDR3 covers 13 residues. V lost 2 bases to trimming and J lost 6 bases, with 10 bases between them. This CDR3 reads CASSFYRPDTQYF. CDR3 DNA: TGCGCCAGCAGCTTCTACCGGCCGGATACGCAGTATTTT.

The gene calls are TRBV9 and TRBJ2-3; 12 bases align to TRBD2. There are 17 residues in the CDR3. The V gene end was trimmed by 1 base and the J gene end by 4 bases; junction bases not matched to a gene: 7. In germline, CDR1 is SGDLS, CDR2 YYNGEE. CDR3 protein: CASSVLSSGGAADTQYF. CDR3 sequence (DNA): TGTGCCAGCAGCGTATTGTCTAGCGGGGGGGCCGCAGATACGCAGTATTTT.

The gene calls are TRBV7-9 and TRBJ2-3; 7 bases match TRBD1. The CDR3 loop spans 17 amino acids. After removal of 6 bases from V and 6 bases from J, the junction contained 18 bases not matched to a gene. From germline, CDR1 is SEHNR and CDR2 FQNEAQ (reference sequence). The CDR3 region is CASRPTYRGEKADTQYF. DNA of the CDR3: TGTGCCAGCAGACCTACATACAGGGGCGAGAAGGCCGATACGCAGTATTTT.

The table lists this clonotype with a few counts. As DNA, the CDR3 is TGTGCCAGCAGTGAAAGTTCGATCTCCTACGAGCAGTACTTC. Protein sequence: CASSESSISYEQYF. J is TRBJ2-7 and V is TRBV25-1; D is unclear. The CDR3 has 14 amino acids. The ends were cut back, 2 bases at V and 0 bases at J, with 8 bases in the middle. Germline-derived CDR1 and CDR2 are MGHDK and SYGVNS.

This clonotype has more than one count but fewer than ten. The chain carries TRBV4-3 and TRBJ2-7, with D uncertain. This CDR3 spans 15 amino acids. V dropped 2 bases and J dropped 3 bases, with 14 bases sitting between them. CDR1 is LGHNA and CDR2 is YSLEER in the germline V gene. CDR3 protein: CASSQQAINFYEQYF. CDR3 bases: TGCGCCAGCAGCCAACAGGCCATAAATTTCTACGAGCAGTACTTC.

In its sample, this clonotype was seen a few times. The chain has TRBV6-2 or TRBV6-3 and TRBJ2-5, with TRBD2 identical over 12 bases. Germline V CDR1 and CDR2: MNHEY, SVGEGT. J lost 2 bases, V lost 3 bases, and 4 bases had no gene match. The CDR3 consists of 16 residues. The CDR3 DNA is TGTGCCAGCAGTTATCCTAGCGGGAGGGGGCAAGAGACCCAGTACTTC. Its translation is CASSYPSGRGQETQYF.

The rearrangement uses TRBV30 and TRBJ2-1; D call uncertain. There are 12 residues in the CDR3. V was pared by 4 bases and J by 8 bases, with 12 bases between. Germline V lookup: CDR1 GTSNPN, CDR2 SVGIG (reference sequence). CDR3 DNA sequence: TGTGCCTGGAAGTTGAGCAACTATGAGCAGTTCTTC. Residues: CAWKLSNYEQFF.

The table lists this clonotype with a few counts. The V and J genes are TRBV7-2 and TRBJ2-1; D perhaps matches TRBD2 (5 bases). Germline-derived CDR1 and CDR2 are SGHTA and FQGNSA. Trimming left V 3 bases short and J 9 bases short, with 18 bases between. CDR3 length: 15 residues. CDR3: CASSLPGLDGGEQFF. The DNA for the CDR3 is TGTGCCAGCAGCTTGCCTGGGCTAGATGGAGGTGAGCAGTTCTTC. Full variable domain (missing parts from reference TRBV7-2 and TRBJ2-1): GAGVSQSPSNKVTEKGKDVELRCDPISGHTALYWYRQSLGQGLEFLIYFQGNSAPDKSGLPSDRFSAERTGGSVSTLTIQRTQQEDSAVYLCASSLPGLDGGEQFFGPGTRLTVL.

The chain uses TRBV24-1 and TRBJ2-6; D is uncertain. Trimming took 4 bases from V and 4 from J, leaving 10 bases between them. The length of the CDR3 is 15 residues. In germline, CDR1 is KGHDR, CDR2 SFDVKD. CDR3 loop: CATSENSLGANVLTF. CDR3 nucleotides: TGTGCCACCAGTGAAAACTCCCTCGGGGCCAACGTCCTGACTTTC.

This clonotype was seen more than once but under ten times. The chain uses TRBV29-1 and TRBJ2-1; TRBD1 matches 9 bases. Germline trimming cut 7 bases from V and 10 bases from J; bases unmatched to any gene: 5. The germline CDR1 and CDR2 sequences are SQVTM and ANQGSEA. This CDR3 spans 11 amino acids. This chain's CDR3 is CSALDRGEQFF. The CDR3 DNA follows: TGCAGCGCTCTCGACAGGGGGGAGCAGTTCTTC.